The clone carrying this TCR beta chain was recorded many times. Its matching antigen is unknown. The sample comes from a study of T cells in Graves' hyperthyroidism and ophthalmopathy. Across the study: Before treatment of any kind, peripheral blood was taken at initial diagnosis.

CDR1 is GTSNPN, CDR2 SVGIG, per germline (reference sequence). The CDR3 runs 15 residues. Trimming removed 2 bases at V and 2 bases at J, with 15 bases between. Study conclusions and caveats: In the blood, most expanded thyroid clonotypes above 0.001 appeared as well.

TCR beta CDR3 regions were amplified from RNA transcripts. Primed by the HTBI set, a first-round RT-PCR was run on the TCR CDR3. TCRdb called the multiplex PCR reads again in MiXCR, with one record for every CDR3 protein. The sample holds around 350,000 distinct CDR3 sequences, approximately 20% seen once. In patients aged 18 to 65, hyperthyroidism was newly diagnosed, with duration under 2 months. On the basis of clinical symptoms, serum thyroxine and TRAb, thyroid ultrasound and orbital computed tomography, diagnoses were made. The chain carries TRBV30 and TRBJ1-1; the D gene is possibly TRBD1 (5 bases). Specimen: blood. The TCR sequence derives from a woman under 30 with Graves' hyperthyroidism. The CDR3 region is CAWSQGVTVNTEAFF. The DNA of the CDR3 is TGTGCCTGGAGTCAAGGGGTCACGGTCAACACTGAAGCTTTCTTT.